The clone carrying this TCR beta chain was counted once. It was with random hexamers that 0.5 to 1 ug RNA was reverse transcribed. Amplification of the TCR beta CDR3 was carried out by immunoSEQ multiplex PCR, which spanned a total of 54 Vbeta and 13 Jbeta segments. One entry per CDR3 protein, called by TCRdb with MiXCR from the immunoSEQ multiplex PCR reads. The sample includes about 200,000 distinct CDR3 sequences, over 90% of them seen just once. V shed 4 bases, J shed 7 bases, and the junction held 10 bases outside the gene matches. CDR3 length: 15 amino acids. Germline lookup yields CDR1 SGHDT and CDR2 YYEEEE. CD8+ and CD4+ blood T cells underwent TCR beta sequencing. TEMRA cells were FACS-enriched and CD8+ and CD4+ T cells negatively isolated. The data stem from a study of CD8 T cells in Susac syndrome.

The J gene is TRBJ2-1, the V gene TRBV5-6, with TRBD2 matching over 8 bases. Specimen: CD4+ T cells from PBMCs. The TCR was taken from a human donor with multiple sclerosis. CDR3 nucleotide sequence: TGTGCCAGCAGCCGAACTAGCGGCCCACCTAATGAGCAGTTCTTC. This encodes CASSRTSGPPNEQFF.